This TCR beta chain was captured in a study of technical replicates of blood from a handful of donors (dated by TCRdb to about 2017). Receptors were amplified or captured by the immunoSEQ multiplex PCR assay. The source is immuneACCESS, and TCRdb retained only in-frame sequences with V and J called. Part of the clones is not carried over; for the studies checked, unresolved V genes explain less than half of this, and the remainder is unexplained. The sample profile shows tens of thousands of clones; about 95% of them were found once. In total, the top ten clones hold 0.25% of the sample. From the cysteine through the phenylalanine, the CDR3 covers 16 amino acids. Only the CDR3 part of the read is kept: 48 bases, read in frame from the first base. Reading the germline V gene gives CDR1 LGHNT and CDR2 FRNRAP. The junction shows trimming of 0 bases on V and 7 bases on J, plus 19 bases between the germline ends.

This clone was found once. No antigen is known for it. Base qualities are not at hand, and no much larger clone is one base apart. The sequenced sample consisted of T cells isolated from PBMCs. The TCR comes from a human donor in good health. The chain is assembled from TRBV12-5 and TRBJ2-7; the D region possibly corresponds to TRBD2 (6 bases align). The DNA sequence reads TGTGCTAGTGGTTTGGTATTGGGCCAGACTAGAGTGGAGCAGTACTTC. Its product reads: CASGLVLGQTRVEQYF.